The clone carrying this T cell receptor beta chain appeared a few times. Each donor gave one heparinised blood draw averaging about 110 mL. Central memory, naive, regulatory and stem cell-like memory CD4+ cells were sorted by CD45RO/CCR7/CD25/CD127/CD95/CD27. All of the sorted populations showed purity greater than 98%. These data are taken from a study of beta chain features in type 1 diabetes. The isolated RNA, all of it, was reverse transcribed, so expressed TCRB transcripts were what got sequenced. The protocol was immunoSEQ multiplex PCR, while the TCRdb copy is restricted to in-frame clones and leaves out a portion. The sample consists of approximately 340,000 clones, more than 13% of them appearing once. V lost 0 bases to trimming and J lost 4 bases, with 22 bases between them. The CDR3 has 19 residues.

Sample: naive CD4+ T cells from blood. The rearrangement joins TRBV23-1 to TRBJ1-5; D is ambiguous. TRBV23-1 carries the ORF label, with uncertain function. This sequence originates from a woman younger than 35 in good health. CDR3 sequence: CASSQSVLGRRVPNQPQHF. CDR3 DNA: TGCGCCAGCAGTCAATCGGTGTTGGGTCGGAGAGTGCCTAATCAGCCCCAGCATTTT.